These 14 T cell receptor beta chains were all obtained from the same sample, sequenced in a study of blood T cell repertoires in COVID-19. Method: immunoSEQ multiplex PCR; TCRdb's copy keeps in-frame clones and lacks some. The table records over 80,000 clones, about 71% of them present only once. The specimen sequenced was peripheral blood. The origin of the receptors is a woman in her 50s with acute or convalescent COVID-19.

This rearrangement joins TRBV28 to TRBJ1-6; no clear D. The CDR3 totals 14 residues. Looked up from germline, CDR1 is MDHEN and CDR2 is SYDVKM. The V and J ends lost 8 bases and 2 bases respectively, with 10 bases between them. The CDR3 reads CASLPQAYNSPLHF. DNA for the CDR3: TGTGCCAGCTTGCCCCAGGCCTATAATTCACCCCTCCACTTT.

CDR3: CASQGAGLTGELFF. The DNA of the CDR3 is TGTGCCAGCCAGGGGGCAGGGTTAACCGGGGAGCTGTTTTTT. The chain couples TRBV7-2 to TRBJ2-2; TRBD1 matches 8 bases. The CDR3 is 14 residues long. Looked up from germline, CDR1 is SGHTA and CDR2 is FQGNSA. The junction had 7 bases not matched to a gene; V was cut back by 8 bases and J by 5 bases.

This sequence joins TRBV6-5 and TRBJ1-1; D is uncertain. The germline V gene has CDR1 MNHEY and CDR2 SVGAGI. V dropped 7 bases and J dropped 1 base, with 10 bases sitting between them. The CDR3 consists of 13 residues. Here the CDR3 DNA reads TGTGCCAGCACCCGGAGGAGGAACACTGAAGCTTTCTTT. Protein product: CASTRRRNTEAFF.

The V gene is TRBV5-1, the J gene TRBJ2-5, with 10 bases fitting TRBD1. V lost 5 bases and J lost 5; bases outside the gene matches: 6. The CDR3 spans 14 residues. Germline lookup yields CDR1 SGHRS and CDR2 YFSETQ. Written as DNA, the CDR3 is TGCGCCAGCAGTTCCGGGACAGGGGAGGAGACCCAGTACTTC. It yields the protein CASSSGTGEETQYF. The full variable domain, its missing parts supplied by reference TRBV5-1 and TRBJ2-5, is KAGVTQTPRYLIKTRGQQVTLSCSPISGHRSVSWYQQTPGQGLQFLFEYFSETQRNKGNFPGRFSGRQFSNSRSEMNVSTLELGDSALYLCASSSGTGEETQYFGPGTRLLVL.

This chain links TRBV6-5 with TRBJ1-1; 7 positions match TRBD1. V lost 8 bases, J lost 0 bases, and 6 bases stayed unmatched. Germline V gene data show CDR1 as MNHEY and CDR2 as SVGAGI. This CDR3 comprises 14 residues. This chain's CDR3 is CASQDRLMNTEAFF. CDR3 DNA sequence: TGTGCCAGCCAGGACAGGCTCATGAACACTGAAGCTTTCTTT.

The chain joins TRBV7-2 to TRBJ2-5, with a weak D call TRBD1 (6 bases). The CDR3 consists of 13 residues. Per the germline V gene, CDR1 is SGHTA and CDR2 is FQGNSA. Trimming stripped 5 bases from V and 5 bases from J, with 12 bases between. The chain's CDR3 is CASSSARGETQYF. Here the CDR3 DNA reads TGTGCCAGCAGCAGCGCGAGGGGGGAGACCCAGTACTTC.

This chain joins TRBV9 and TRBJ2-5; TRBD2 matches 7 bases. CDR1 SGDLS and CDR2 YYNGEE come from the germline V gene. This CDR3 region has 15 residues. Trimming removed 4 bases from V and 0 bases from J; junction bases left unmatched: 6. This CDR3 reads CASSITGTNQETQYF. CDR3 in DNA: TGTGCCAGCAGCATAACCGGGACTAACCAAGAGACCCAGTACTTC.

The rearrangement links TRBV21-1 to TRBJ2-7; the D call in the table, TRBD1, was not verified against the DNA. TRBV21-1 is marked as a pseudogene. The CDR3 consists of 15 residues. CDR3: CASSKGRQGSYEQYF. CDR3 in DNA: TGTGCCAGCAGCAAAGGTAGACAGGGGAGCTACGAGCAGTACTTC.

This clone was seen a few times. This sequence joins TRBV5-4 and TRBJ2-5, with 9 nucleotides matching TRBD1. The CDR3 is 14 residues long. The V segment lost 3 bases and the J segment 4 bases; nucleotides outside the gene matches: 4. The germline gives CDR1 SGHNT, CDR2 YYREEE (reference sequence). DNA for the CDR3: TGTGCCAGCAGCTCGGGACAGGGACGAGAGACCCAGTACTTC. Protein sequence: CASSSGQGRETQYF.

J is TRBJ2-5 and V is TRBV7-2; possible D gene TRBD2, 7 bases. Looked up from germline, CDR1 is SGHTA and CDR2 is FQGNSA. Trimming removed 1 base from V and 2 bases from J, with 11 bases in between. This CDR3 region has 15 residues. The CDR3 here is CASSLVAGAQETQYF. The CDR3 DNA follows: TGTGCCAGCAGCTTAGTTGCGGGGGCACAAGAGACCCAGTACTTC.

J is TRBJ2-1 and V is TRBV24-1, with TRBD2 matching 8 bases. Looked up from germline, CDR1 is KGHDR and CDR2 is SFDVKD. The CDR3 has 14 amino acids. Trimming took 1 base from V and 10 from J; bases not matched to a gene: 5. In DNA form, the CDR3 reads TGTGCCACCAGTGATTTTGGACTAGCCGAGGAGCAGTTCTTC. Amino acids: CATSDFGLAEEQFF.

The chain recombines TRBV11-3 with TRBJ2-2; TRBD2 might be the D (5 bases). Germline V gene sequence: CDR1 SGHNT, CDR2 YENEEA. Trimming shortened V by 1 base and J by 6 bases, and 12 bases separated the two germline ends. The CDR3 sequence is 15 residues long. This CDR3 reads CASSLGRGEAGELFF. The CDR3 DNA sequence: TGTGCCAGCAGCTTAGGACGGGGAGAAGCCGGGGAGCTGTTTTTT.

The J gene is TRBJ2-7, the V gene TRBV6-5; D might be TRBD1 (6 bases). The V and J ends lost 7 bases and 1 base respectively, with 14 bases between them. The CDR3 totals 14 residues. Germline CDR1 reads MNHEY; CDR2 reads SVGAGI. The CDR3 DNA sequence: TGTGCCAGCACCAAGGGGACACGATCCTACGAGCAGTACTTC. As protein: CASTKGTRSYEQYF.

This sequence joins TRBV9 and TRBJ1-3, with D possibly TRBD1 on 5 matching bases. The CDR3 sequence is 14 residues long. Trimming cost V 4 bases and J 1 base, with 9 bases left between them. Germline CDR1 and CDR2: SGDLS and YYNGEE. The CDR3 loop is CASSSSGSGNTIYF. Here the CDR3 DNA reads TGTGCCAGCAGCTCCTCAGGGTCTGGAAACACCATATATTTT.